This T cell receptor beta chain was sequenced for a study of cytomegalovirus exposure and HLA in healthy donors. A note on this clone: Its antigen is unknown.

Per germline, CDR1 SGHRS and CDR2 YFSETQ. Between the trimmed V and J ends, which lost 1 base and 4 bases, there was a span of 8 bases. This CDR3 region has 13 residues. Method: immunoSEQ multiplex PCR; TCRdb's copy keeps in-frame clones and lacks some. The table records 150,000 to 200,000 clones, 84% of them present only once. Study-wide results and caveats: Confirmation was obtained in vitro that a few CMV-associated chains are specific for CMV antigens.

This chain uses TRBV5-1 with TRBJ1-2; no firm D call. This clonotype was obtained from a woman in her thirties in good health and CMV-seropositive. The material sequenced was PBMCs. The CDR3 spells CASSLTGIYGYTF. Here the CDR3 DNA reads TGCGCCAGCAGCTTGACGGGAATCTATGGCTACACCTTC.